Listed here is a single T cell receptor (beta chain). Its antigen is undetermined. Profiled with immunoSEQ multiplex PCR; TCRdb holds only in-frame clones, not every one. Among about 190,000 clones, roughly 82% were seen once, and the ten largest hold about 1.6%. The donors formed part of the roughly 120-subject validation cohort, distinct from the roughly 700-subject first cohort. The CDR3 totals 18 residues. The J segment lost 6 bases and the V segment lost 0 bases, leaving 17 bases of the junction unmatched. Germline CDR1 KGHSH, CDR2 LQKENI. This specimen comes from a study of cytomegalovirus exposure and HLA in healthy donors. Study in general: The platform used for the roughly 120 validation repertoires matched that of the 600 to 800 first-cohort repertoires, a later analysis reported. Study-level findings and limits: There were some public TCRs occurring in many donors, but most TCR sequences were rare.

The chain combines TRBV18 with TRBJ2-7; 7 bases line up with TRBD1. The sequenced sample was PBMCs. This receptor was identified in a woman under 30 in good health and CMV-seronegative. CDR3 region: CASSPPYTLEGAETEQYF. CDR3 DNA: TGTGCCAGCTCACCACCTTATACCCTTGAGGGGGCAGAGACCGAGCAGTACTTC.